This T cell receptor beta chain comes out of a study of resident and recirculating memory T cells in vitiligo. About the research overall: Each patient gave two lesional and two nonlesional epidermal shave biopsies, plus PBMCs. Regarding the study as a whole: No single dominant TCR clone appeared; lesion clonality varied.

Generated by immunoSEQ multiplex PCR, the TCRdb table keeps only in-frame clones and is missing some. The table shows roughly 80,000 clones, with 90% to 95% occurring only once. The germline gives CDR1 SGDLS, CDR2 YYNGEE. V gave up 3 bases and J gave up 0 bases; unmatched junction bases: 2. This CDR3 is built from 14 residues. Stable patients also lacked confetti depigmentation, a sign of active vitiligo. For this clone: What it binds is not known.

The material sequenced was blood. The V and J genes are TRBV9 and TRBJ2-5; 7 bases map to TRBD1. The receptor was derived from a male donor with vitiligo. The CDR3 region is CASSAGQYQETQYF. CDR3 sequence (DNA): TGTGCCAGCAGCGCGGGACAGTACCAAGAGACCCAGTACTTC.